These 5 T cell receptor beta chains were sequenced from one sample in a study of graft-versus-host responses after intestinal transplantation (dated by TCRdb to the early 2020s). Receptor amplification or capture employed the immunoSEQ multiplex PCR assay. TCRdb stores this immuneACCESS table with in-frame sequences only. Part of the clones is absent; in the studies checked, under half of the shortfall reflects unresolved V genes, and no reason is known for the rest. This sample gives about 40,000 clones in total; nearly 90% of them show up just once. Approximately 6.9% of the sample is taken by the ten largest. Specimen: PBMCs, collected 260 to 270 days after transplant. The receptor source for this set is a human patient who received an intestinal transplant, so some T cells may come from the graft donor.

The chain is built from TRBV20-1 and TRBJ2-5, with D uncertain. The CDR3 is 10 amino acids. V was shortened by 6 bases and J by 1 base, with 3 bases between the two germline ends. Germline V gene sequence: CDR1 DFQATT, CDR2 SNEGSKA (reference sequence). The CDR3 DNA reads TGCAGTGCGAGCCAAGAGACCCAGTACTTC. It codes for CSASQETQYF.

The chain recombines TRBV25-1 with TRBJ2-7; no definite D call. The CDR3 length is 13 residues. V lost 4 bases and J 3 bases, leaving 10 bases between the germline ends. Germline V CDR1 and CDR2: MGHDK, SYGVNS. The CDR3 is CASSVGEVYEQYF. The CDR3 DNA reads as TGTGCCAGCAGTGTCGGCGAGGTCTACGAGCAGTACTTC.

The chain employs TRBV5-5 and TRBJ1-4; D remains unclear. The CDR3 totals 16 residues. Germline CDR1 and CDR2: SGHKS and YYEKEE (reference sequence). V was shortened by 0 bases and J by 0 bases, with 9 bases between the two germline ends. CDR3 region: CASSLVAAATNEKLFF. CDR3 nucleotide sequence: TGTGCCAGCAGCTTGGTGGCAGCAGCAACTAATGAAAAACTGTTTTTT. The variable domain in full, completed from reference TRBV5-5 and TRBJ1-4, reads DAGVTQSPTHLIKTRGQQVTLRCSPISGHKSVSWYQQVLGQGPQFIFQYYEKEERGRGNFPDRFSARQFPNYSSELNVNALLLGDSALYLCASSLVAAATNEKLFFGSGTQLSVL.

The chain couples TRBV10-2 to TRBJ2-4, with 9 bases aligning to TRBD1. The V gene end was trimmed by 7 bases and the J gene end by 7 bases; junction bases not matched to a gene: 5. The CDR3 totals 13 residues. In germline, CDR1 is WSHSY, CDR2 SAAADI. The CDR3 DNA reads TGCGCCAGCACTCTCGGGACAGGGAACATTCAGTACTTC. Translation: CASTLGTGNIQYF.

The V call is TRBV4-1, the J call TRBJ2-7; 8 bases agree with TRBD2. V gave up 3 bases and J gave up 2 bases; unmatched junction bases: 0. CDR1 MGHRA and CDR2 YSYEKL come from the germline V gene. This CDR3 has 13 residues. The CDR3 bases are TGCGCCAGCAGCCAGGGACTAGCCTACGAGCAGTACTTC. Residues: CASSQGLAYEQYF.